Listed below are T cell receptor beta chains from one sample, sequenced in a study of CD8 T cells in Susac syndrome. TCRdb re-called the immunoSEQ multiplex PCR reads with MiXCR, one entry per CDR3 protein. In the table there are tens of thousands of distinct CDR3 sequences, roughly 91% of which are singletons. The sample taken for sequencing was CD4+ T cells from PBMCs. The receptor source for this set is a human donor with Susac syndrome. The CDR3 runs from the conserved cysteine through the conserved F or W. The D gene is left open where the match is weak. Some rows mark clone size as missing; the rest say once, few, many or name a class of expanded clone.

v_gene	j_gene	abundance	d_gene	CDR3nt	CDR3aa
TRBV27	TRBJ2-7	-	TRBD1	TGTGCCAGCAGTTTACTCGGCGCAGGGGGCTACGACGAGCAGTACTTC	CASSLLGAGGYDEQYF
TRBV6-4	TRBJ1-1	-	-	TGTGCCAGCAGTGTAGAGTCACACACTGAAGCTTTCTTT	CASSVESHTEAFF
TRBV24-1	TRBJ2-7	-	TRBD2	TGTGCCACCAGTTCTAGCGGGGACTACGAGCAGTACTTC	CATSSSGDYEQYF
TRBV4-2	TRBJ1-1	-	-	TGTGCCAGCAGCCAAGACTGGGGCAGAAACACTGAAGCTTTCTTT	CASSQDWGRNTEAFF
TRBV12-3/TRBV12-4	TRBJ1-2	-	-	TGTGCCAGCAGTTTTGGAACAGCTAACTATGGCTACACCTTC	CASSFGTANYGYTF
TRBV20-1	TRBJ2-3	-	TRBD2	TGCAGTGCTAGACTAGCGGGACAAAGGGTGGATACGCAGTATTTT	CSARLAGQRVDTQYF
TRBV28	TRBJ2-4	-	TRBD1	TGTGCCAGCAGTTGGACAGGGAGCATCAAAAACATTCAGTACTTC	CASSWTGSIKNIQYF
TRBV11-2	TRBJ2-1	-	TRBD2	TGTGCCAGCAGCCTTCTAAGCGGGGGGACCTACAATGAGCAGTTCTTC	CASSLLSGGTYNEQFF
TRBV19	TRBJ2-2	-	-	TGTGCCAGTAGCATCCATCAGGGTGCCGGGGAGCTGTTTTTT	CASSIHQGAGELFF
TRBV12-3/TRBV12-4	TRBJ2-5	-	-	TGTGCCAGCAGTTTAACCGTACAGACCCAGTACTTC	CASSLTVQTQYF
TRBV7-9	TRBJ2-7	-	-	TGTGCCAGCACCCCCTCTGACCCACCCTACGAGCAGTACTTC	CASTPSDPPYEQYF
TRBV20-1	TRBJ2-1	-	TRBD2	TGCAGTGCCCCCAAGCGCGGGAGAGGGGCCAATGAGCAGTTCTTC	CSAPKRGRGANEQFF
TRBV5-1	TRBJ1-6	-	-	TGCGCCAGCAGCTTGGCTCGGGACTTTCATCTGGGTGCTTCACCCCTCCACTTT	CASSLARDFHLGASPLHF
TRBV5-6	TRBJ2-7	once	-	TGTGCCAGCAGCGCTCTTCGGCCAGGGGGGCGAAGGGTCCCTTACGAGCAGTACTTC	CASSALRPGGRRVPYEQYF
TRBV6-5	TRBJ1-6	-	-	TGTGCCAGCAGTTACTCCGGACGGTATAATTCACCCCTCCACTTT	CASSYSGRYNSPLHF
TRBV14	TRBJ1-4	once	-	TGTGCCAGCAGCCAGATGAGAACTAATGAAAAACTGTTTTTT	CASSQMRTNEKLFF
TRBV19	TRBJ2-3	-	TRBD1	TGTGCCAGTACCGACAGGGGGAGGGCAGATACGCAGTATTTT	CASTDRGRADTQYF
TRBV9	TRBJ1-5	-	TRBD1	TGTGCCAGCAGCGTAGACTCAGGGGGACGGAATCAGCCCCAGCATTTT	CASSVDSGGRNQPQHF
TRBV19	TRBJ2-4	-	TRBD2	TGTGCCAGTAGTCCCCGGACTAGCGGGGCCCTAGCCAAAAACATTCAGTACTTC	CASSPRTSGALAKNIQYF
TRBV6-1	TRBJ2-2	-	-	TGTGCCAGCACCCGGAACAGCGGGAACACCGGGGAGCTGTTTTTT	CASTRNSGNTGELFF
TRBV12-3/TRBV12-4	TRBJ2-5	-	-	TGTGCCAGCGCCTCAGGTAGGGTCGTCCAAGAGACCCAGTACTTC	CASASGRVVQETQYF
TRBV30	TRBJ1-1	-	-	TGTGCCTGGAGTAGGCAAGGGGGGGAGGTCACTGAAGCTTTCTTT	CAWSRQGGEVTEAFF
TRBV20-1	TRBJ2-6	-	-	TGCAGTGCTAGAGAGACCGGGGCCAACGTCCTGACTTTC	CSARETGANVLTF
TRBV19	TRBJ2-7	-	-	TGTGCCAGTAGTGACCCCCCTTCGGCCTACGAGCAGTACTTC	CASSDPPSAYEQYF
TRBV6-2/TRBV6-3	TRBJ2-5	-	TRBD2	TGTGCCAGCAAGTCTGCGGGAGGGCCCGGGGAGACCCAGTACTTC	CASKSAGGPGETQYF
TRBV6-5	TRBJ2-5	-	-	TGTGCCAGCAGTTACTCGGGGTCCCAAGAGACCCAGTACTTC	CASSYSGSQETQYF
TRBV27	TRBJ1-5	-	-	TGTGCCAGCAGTTTATTGGCCTCCAGAGGGGATCAGCCCCAGCATTTT	CASSLLASRGDQPQHF
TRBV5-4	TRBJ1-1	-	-	TGTGCCAGCAAAACGGAGAACACTGAAGCTTTCTTT	CASKTENTEAFF
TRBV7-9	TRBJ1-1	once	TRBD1	TGTGCCAGCAGCCGTAGGGACAGTTCAAACACTGAAGCTTTCTTT	CASSRRDSSNTEAFF
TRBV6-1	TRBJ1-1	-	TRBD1	TGTGCCAGCAGCAGGGGGCCCACTGAAGCTTTCTTT	CASSRGPTEAFF
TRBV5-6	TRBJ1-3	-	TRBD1	TGTGCCAGCAGTTCACAGGGGTACTCCTTGGGAAACACCATATATTTT	CASSSQGYSLGNTIYF
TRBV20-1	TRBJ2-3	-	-	TGCAGTGTCCCTATGGCGGATACGCAGTATTTT	CSVPMADTQYF
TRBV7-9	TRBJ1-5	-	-	TGTGCCAGCAGCTCGCTCCTAGTTGGCAATCAGCCCCAGCATTTT	CASSSLLVGNQPQHF
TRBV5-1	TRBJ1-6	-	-	TGCGCCAGCAGATTTGTGTCAGGGGATAATTCACCCCTCCACTTT	CASRFVSGDNSPLHF
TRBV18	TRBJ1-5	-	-	TGTGCCAGCTCACCAGGGGGTAGTGTTCAGCCCCAGCATTTT	CASSPGGSVQPQHF
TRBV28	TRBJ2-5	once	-	TGTGCCAGTTCCGACTTGTCGGCCCAAGAGACCCAGTACTTC	CASSDLSAQETQYF
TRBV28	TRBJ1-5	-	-	TGTGCCGTAGGACAGCTGAATCAGCCCCAGCATTTT	CAVGQLNQPQHF
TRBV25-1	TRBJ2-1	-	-	TGTGCCAGCAGTGATCTCAACGACAATGAGCAGTTCTTC	CASSDLNDNEQFF
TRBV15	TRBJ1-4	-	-	TGTGCCACCAGCAGAGATGTGAGCAGTAATGAAAAACTGTTTTTT	CATSRDVSSNEKLFF
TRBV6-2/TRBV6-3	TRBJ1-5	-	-	TGTGCCAGCAGTTACTCGAAGTGGAATCAGCCCCAGCATTTT	CASSYSKWNQPQHF
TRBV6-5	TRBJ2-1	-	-	TGTGCCAGCAGTTTCTCCGGGACTGGCTCCTACAATGAGCAGTTCTTC	CASSFSGTGSYNEQFF
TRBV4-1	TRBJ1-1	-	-	TGCGCCAGCAGCCAAGAGTTCCGGAGAGAAGCTTTCTTT	CASSQEFRREAFF
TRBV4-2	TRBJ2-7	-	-	TGTGCCAGCGGAGAAACTAACGAGCAGTACTTC	CASGETNEQYF
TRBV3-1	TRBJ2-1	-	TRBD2	TGTGCCAGCAGCCATAGCGGGGGGGTTTACAATGAGCAGTTCTTC	CASSHSGGVYNEQFF
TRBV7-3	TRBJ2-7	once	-	TGTGCCAGCAGCTTAGAATTAACGGGGGAGCAGTACTTC	CASSLELTGEQYF
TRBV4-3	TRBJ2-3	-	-	TGCGCCAGCAGCCAAGATTTAGGGTCGGCAGATACGCAGTATTTT	CASSQDLGSADTQYF
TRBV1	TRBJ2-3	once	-	TGCACCAGCAGCCGAGGGGATACGCAGTATTTT	CTSSRGDTQYF
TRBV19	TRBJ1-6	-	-	TGTGCCAGCACCCTGGGACGGTCTAGTCATTCACCCCTCCACTTT	CASTLGRSSHSPLHF
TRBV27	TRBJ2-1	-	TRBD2	TGTGCCAGCAGGGGACTAGCGGTGGCGGGTGAGCAGTTCTTC	CASRGLAVAGEQFF
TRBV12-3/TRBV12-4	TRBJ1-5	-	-	TGTGCCAGCATGTTCGGTGGCAATCAGCCCCAGCATTTT	CASMFGGNQPQHF
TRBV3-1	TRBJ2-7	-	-	TGTGCCAGCAGCCAATTAGGCACCTCCTACGAGCAGTACTTC	CASSQLGTSYEQYF
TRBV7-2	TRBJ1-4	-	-	TGTGCCAGCAGGTCGGGGTTCGGTACGACTAATGAAAAACTGTTTTTT	CASRSGFGTTNEKLFF
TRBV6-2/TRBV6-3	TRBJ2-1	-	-	TGTGCCAGCAGTTACGTATCGGGAGTGTCGAGTGAGCAGTTCTTC	CASSYVSGVSSEQFF
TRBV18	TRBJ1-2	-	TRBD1	TGTGCCAGCTCCCACGGACAGGATGGCTACACCTTC	CASSHGQDGYTF
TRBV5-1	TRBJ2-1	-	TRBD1	TGCGCCAGCAGCTTGGAAGGACAGGGGGCGGTGAATGAGCAGTTCTTC	CASSLEGQGAVNEQFF
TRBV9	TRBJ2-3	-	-	TGTGCCAGCAGCGTAGAACCCTTAAGGGGGACAGATACGCAGTATTTT	CASSVEPLRGTDTQYF
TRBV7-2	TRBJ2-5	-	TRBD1	TGTGCCAGCAGCAAACAGGGGCGGGAGACCCAGTACTTC	CASSKQGRETQYF
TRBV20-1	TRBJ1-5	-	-	TGCAGTGGCCGTTGGGGCTCTAGCAATCAGCCCCAGCATTTT	CSGRWGSSNQPQHF